The next 10 T cell receptor beta chains were all read from a single sample in a study of shared clonotypes between healthy human individuals. Generated by immunoSEQ multiplex PCR, the TCRdb table keeps only in-frame clones and is missing some. The data show about 2.4 million clones, roughly 93% seen once. The sequencing input was naive CD4+ T cells from PBMCs. Subset denoted: CD45RA+ positively selected. These receptors were taken from a man aged 18-30 years in good health. Some clones in this sample may be carry-over from other donors' samples.

The chain joins TRBV6-4 to TRBJ2-1; 11 positions match TRBD2. This CDR3 has 16 residues. CDR1 and CDR2 (germline): MRHNA, SNTAGT. With V trimmed by 2 bases and J by 4 bases, 4 bases remained unmatched. This chain's CDR3 is CASSDASGRPYNEQFF. DNA for the CDR3: TGTGCCAGCAGTGACGCTAGCGGGAGGCCATACAATGAGCAGTTCTTC.

The chain carries TRBV28 and TRBJ1-4, with TRBD1 matching 10 bases. V was pared by 7 bases and J by 4 bases, with 12 bases of the junction left unmatched. This CDR3 is built from 17 residues. The germline gives CDR1 MDHEN, CDR2 SYDVKM. CDR3 sequence (DNA): TGTGCCAGCAATCCTACGGGACAGGGGTTCTTTAATGAAAAACTGTTTTTT. It translates to CASNPTGQGFFNEKLFF.

V gene TRBV19 combines with J gene TRBJ2-5; the D gene is possibly TRBD2 (5 bases). Germline V gives CDR1 LNHDA, CDR2 SQIVND (reference sequence). CDR3 length equals 14 residues. V lost 2 bases and J lost 2, with 9 bases in between. CDR3 loop: CASSILSGQETQYF. CDR3 sequence (DNA): TGTGCCAGTAGTATACTCAGCGGACAAGAGACCCAGTACTTC.

The genes are TRBV28 and TRBJ1-4; D perhaps matches TRBD1 (5 bases). Trimming removed 3 bases at V and 5 bases at J, with 25 bases between. The CDR3 contains 19 residues. Per germline, CDR1 MDHEN and CDR2 SYDVKM. Written as DNA, the CDR3 is TGTGCCAGCAGTTTTCCTCGGGACGGTTTGACCCCCACCAATGAAAAACTGTTTTTT. Encoded protein: CASSFPRDGLTPTNEKLFF.

As regards this clone: This CDR3 is also generated by other DNA sequences in the sample. The chain is built from TRBV18 and TRBJ1-1; the D gene is possibly TRBD1 (5 bases). This CDR3 has 13 amino acids. CDR1 KGHSH and CDR2 LQKENI come from the germline V gene. The V end lost 3 bases, the J end lost 5 bases, and 10 bases lay between the germline ends. This chain's CDR3 is CASSPKEGTEAFF. The CDR3 DNA reads TGTGCCAGCTCACCTAAGGAGGGGACTGAAGCTTTCTTT.

V usage is TRBV2 and J usage is TRBJ1-2; D gene uncertain. CDR1 and CDR2 (germline): SNHLY, FYNNEI. Trimming removed 6 bases at V and 7 bases at J, with 6 bases between. This CDR3 is built from 10 residues. Here the CDR3 DNA reads TGTGCCAGCAGGGAGCCTGGCTACACCTTC. It codes for CASREPGYTF.

This chain connects TRBV27 to TRBJ2-2; the match to TRBD2 covers 11 bases. The V gene end was trimmed by 5 bases and the J gene end by 6 bases; junction bases not matched to a gene: 11. The germline V gene has CDR1 MNHEY and CDR2 SMNVEV (reference sequence). This CDR3 is built from 17 residues. The CDR3 region has the DNA TGTGCCAGCAGTCCACCGATTAGCGGGAGGGGGCCCGGGGAGCTGTTTTTT. This sequence encodes CASSPPISGRGPGELFF.

CDR3 sequence: CASSQGAGLLGVTQYF. The CDR3 DNA is TGCGCCAGCAGCCAAGGAGCGGGACTACTGGGAGTTACGCAGTATTTT. The chain carries TRBV4-3 and TRBJ2-3; 7 nucleotides align to TRBD2. Trimming cost V 1 base and J 8 bases; bases outside gene matches: 12. The CDR3 length is 16 residues. Germline CDR1 is LGHNA and CDR2 is YSLEER.

The sample holds a few counts of this clone. CDR3 region: CASSVNLNQPQHF. The CDR3 nucleotides read TGTGCCAGCAGCGTGAACCTAAATCAGCCCCAGCATTTT. The chain combines TRBV9 with TRBJ1-5; D unclear. Trimming removed 2 bases from V and 4 bases from J, with 7 bases in between. The CDR3 is made up of 13 amino acids. Germline V gene sequence: CDR1 SGDLS, CDR2 YYNGEE.

V usage is TRBV28 and J usage is TRBJ2-6; 7 nucleotides match TRBD1. Trimming removed 6 bases from V and 0 bases from J; junction bases left unmatched: 8. The CDR3 has 17 amino acids. CDR1 and CDR2 (germline): MDHEN, SYDVKM. CDR3 loop: CASSSPGQRSGANVLTF. The CDR3 DNA reads TGTGCCAGCAGCTCTCCGGGACAGCGCTCTGGGGCCAACGTCCTGACTTTC.